The present TCR beta chain was sequenced within a study of blood T cell repertoires in COVID-19 (dated by TCRdb to 2018 to 2020). Background for the entire study: The collaborator samples originated in the United States, Italy and Spain and spanned the acute and convalescent phases of COVID-19. Deeply sampled blood TCRbeta repertoires from subjects exposed to, actively infected with, or recovered from COVID-19 were included in the dataset. Where HLA class I and class II types were available, the types were taken from metadata supplied by the sample provider, not from assay-based typing. The prospective study material was composed of cDNA or gDNA derived from T cells, B-cell-depleted T cells, or PBMCs. Samples came from the ongoing ImmuneRACE study (first 160 participants) plus 1,254 subjects from 6 global collaborators. A de-identified subject ID, COVID-19 status, age in years and sex were almost always included in the sample metadata. A freely available public database, intended as a resource for researchers studying the immune response to SARS-CoV-2, is where the repertoires were released. The research as a whole found: The amount of clinical and demographic metadata varied by source and participant and was provided uncurated.

One collaborating source in Seattle enrolled patients while the patients were actively infected and followed the patients over time throughout the course of disease. Collaborating institutions collected whole blood in K2EDTA tubes following their own protocols. For TCRbeta analysis, collaborator samples were shipped as frozen whole blood, as isolated PBMCs, or as DNA extracted from either sample type. Taken from cysteine to phenylalanine, the CDR3 has 14 residues. Only CDR3 DNA remains: 42 bases, in frame from the first base. Reading the germline V gene gives CDR1 MNHEY and CDR2 SVGAGI. At the junction V is shortened by 5 bases and J by 4 bases, with 14 bases in between. TCRbeta CDR3 regions were amplified from genomic DNA using the immunoSEQ Assay, a bias-controlled multiplex PCR. Turning to the authors' computational methods: Within the assay, amplification of reference gene primers was used to estimate how many nucleated cells each sample contained. Sequence reads were collapsed and filtered to measure the absolute abundance of every unique TCRbeta CDR3 rearrangement. For each sample, productive Simpson clonality was calculated as the square root of Simpson's diversity index over productive rearrangements. Drawn from immuneACCESS, this table holds only the in-frame rearrangements with V and J called that TCRdb kept. Clones are partly lost; checked studies trace under half to an unresolved V gene and leave the rest unexplained. D and trimming were read from the DNA, whereas the V and J calls and clone size are those reported in that table. The sample profile shows about 440,000 clones; about 91% of them were found once. The ten largest clones add up to roughly 12% of the sample.

As concerns this clone: Its antigen is not yet known. Per-base quality was not reported, and no clone a single base away is much larger than it.

The receptor chain draws on TRBV6-5 and TRBJ1-2; the D region possibly corresponds to TRBD1 (6 bases align). The origin of this receptor is a woman aged 45 to 65 with COVID-19, enrolled during active disease. The sample was peripheral blood. The CDR3 region: CASSLSTGPYGYTF. Read as DNA, the sequence is TGTGCCAGCAGTCTTTCGACAGGACCCTATGGCTACACCTTC.